The present TCR beta chain was sequenced within a study of blood T cell repertoires in COVID-19. Overall study: Donors in the United States, Italy and Spain gave samples during acute or convalescent COVID-19. PBMCs, B-cell-depleted T cells, or T cells were the source of the cDNA or gDNA that made up the material.

In the authors' methods: Using reference gene primer amplification, nucleated cell counts were estimated. The repertoire was sequenced with immunoSEQ multiplex PCR; TCRdb's copy has only in-frame clones and lacks some. V, J and clone size derive from that table, while D and trimming were established from the DNA sequence. The table includes some 220,000 clones, roughly 85% detected once. Trimming took 11 bases from V and 2 from J; bases not matched to a gene: 4. This CDR3 has 13 residues. Looked up from germline, CDR1 is SNHLY and CDR2 is FYNNEI. The chain combines TRBV2 with TRBJ2-3; 10 nucleotides line up with TRBD2. Sequencing was done on a sample of peripheral blood. This receptor was obtained from a woman aged 18-29 years who had recovered from COVID-19. The CDR3: CAGLADHTDTQYF. Written as DNA, the CDR3 is TGTGCCGGACTAGCGGACCACACAGATACGCAGTATTTT. Combining the CDR3 with reference TRBV2 and TRBJ2-3 gives the whole variable domain EPEVTQTPSHQVTQMGQEVILRCVPISNHLYFYWYRQILGQKVEFLVSFYNNEISEKSEIFDDQFSVERPDGSNFTLKIRSTKLEDSAMYFCAGLADHTDTQYFGPGTRLTVL.